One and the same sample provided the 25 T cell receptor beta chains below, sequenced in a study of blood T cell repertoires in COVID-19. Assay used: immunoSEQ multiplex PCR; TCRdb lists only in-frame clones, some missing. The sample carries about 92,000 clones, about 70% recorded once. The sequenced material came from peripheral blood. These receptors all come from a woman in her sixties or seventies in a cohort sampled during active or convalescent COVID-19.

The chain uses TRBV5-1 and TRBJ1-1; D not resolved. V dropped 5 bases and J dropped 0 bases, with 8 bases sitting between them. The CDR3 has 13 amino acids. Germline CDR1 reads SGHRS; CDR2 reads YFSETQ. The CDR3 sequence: CASSSNLNTEAFF. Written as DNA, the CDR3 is TGCGCCAGCAGTTCCAACTTGAACACTGAAGCTTTCTTT.

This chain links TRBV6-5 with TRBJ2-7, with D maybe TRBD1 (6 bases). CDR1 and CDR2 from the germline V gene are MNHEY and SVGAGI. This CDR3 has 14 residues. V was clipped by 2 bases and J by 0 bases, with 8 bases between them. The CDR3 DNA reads TGTGCCAGCAGTTACGACAGGTACTCCTACGAGCAGTACTTC. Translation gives CASSYDRYSYEQYF.

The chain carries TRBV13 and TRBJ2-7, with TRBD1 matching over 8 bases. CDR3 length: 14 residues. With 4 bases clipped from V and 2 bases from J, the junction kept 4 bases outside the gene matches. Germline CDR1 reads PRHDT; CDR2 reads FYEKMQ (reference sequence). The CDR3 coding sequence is TGTGCCAGCAGCTATGACAGGGGTACCTACGAGCAGTACTTC. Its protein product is CASSYDRGTYEQYF.

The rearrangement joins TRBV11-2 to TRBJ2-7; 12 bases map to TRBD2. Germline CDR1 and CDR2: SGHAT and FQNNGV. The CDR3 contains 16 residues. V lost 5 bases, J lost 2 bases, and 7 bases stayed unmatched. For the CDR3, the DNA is TGTGCCAGCAGCATAGGACTAGCGGGACTACCCTACGAGCAGTACTTC. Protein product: CASSIGLAGLPYEQYF.

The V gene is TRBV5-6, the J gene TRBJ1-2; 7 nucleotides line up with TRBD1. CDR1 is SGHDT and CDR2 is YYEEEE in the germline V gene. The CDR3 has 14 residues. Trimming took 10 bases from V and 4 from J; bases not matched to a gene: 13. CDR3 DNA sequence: TGTGCCTCTTTAAGGGCAGGGGGTTCCTATGGCTACACCTTC. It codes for CASLRAGGSYGYTF. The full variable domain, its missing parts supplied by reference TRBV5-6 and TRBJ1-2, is DAGVTQSPTHLIKTRGQQVTLRCSPKSGHDTVSWYQQALGQGPQFIFQYYEEEERQRGNFPDRFSGHQFPNYSSELNVNALLLGDSALYLCASLRAGGSYGYTFGSGTRLTVV.

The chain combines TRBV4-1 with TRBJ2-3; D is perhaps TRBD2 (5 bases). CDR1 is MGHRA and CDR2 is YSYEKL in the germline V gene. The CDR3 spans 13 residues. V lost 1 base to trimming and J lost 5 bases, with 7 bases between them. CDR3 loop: CASSQALEDTQYF. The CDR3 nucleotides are TGCGCCAGCAGCCAAGCACTAGAAGATACGCAGTATTTT.

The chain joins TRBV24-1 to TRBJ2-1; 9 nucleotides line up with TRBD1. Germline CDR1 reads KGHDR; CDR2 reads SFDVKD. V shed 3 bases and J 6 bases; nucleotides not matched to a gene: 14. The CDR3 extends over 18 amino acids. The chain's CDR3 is CATSDVSTGQGNFNEQFF. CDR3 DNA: TGTGCCACCAGTGATGTATCCACGGGACAGGGTAACTTCAATGAGCAGTTCTTC.

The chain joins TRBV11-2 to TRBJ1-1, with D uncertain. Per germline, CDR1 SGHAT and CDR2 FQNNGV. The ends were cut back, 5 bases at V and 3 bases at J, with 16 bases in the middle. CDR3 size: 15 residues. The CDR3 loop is CASSRPTAFYTEAFF. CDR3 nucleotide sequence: TGTGCCAGCAGCAGACCGACTGCGTTCTACACTGAAGCTTTCTTT.

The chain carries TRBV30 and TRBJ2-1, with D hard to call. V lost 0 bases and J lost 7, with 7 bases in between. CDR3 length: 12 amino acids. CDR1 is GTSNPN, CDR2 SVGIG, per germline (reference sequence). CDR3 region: CAWSVRGNEQFF. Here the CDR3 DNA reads TGTGCCTGGAGTGTAAGAGGAAATGAGCAGTTCTTC. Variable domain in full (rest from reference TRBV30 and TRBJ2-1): SQTIHQWPATLVQPVGSPLSLECTVEGTSNPNLYWYRQAAGRGLQLLFYSVGIGQISSEVPQNLSASRPQDRQFILSSKKLLLSDSGFYLCAWSVRGNEQFFGPGTRLTVL.

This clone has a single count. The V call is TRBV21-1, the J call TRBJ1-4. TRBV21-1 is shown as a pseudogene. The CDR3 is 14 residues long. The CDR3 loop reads CASSCDSTVEKLFF. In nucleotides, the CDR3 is TGTGCCAGCAGTTGCGACTCGACCGTTGAAAAACTGTTTTTT.

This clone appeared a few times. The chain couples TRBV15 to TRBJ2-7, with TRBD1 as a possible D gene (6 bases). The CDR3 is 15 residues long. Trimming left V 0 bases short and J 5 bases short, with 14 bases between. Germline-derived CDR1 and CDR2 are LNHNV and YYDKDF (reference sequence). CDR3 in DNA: TGTGCCACCAGCAGAGATGGCCAGGGGACCCACGAGCAGTACTTC. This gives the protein CATSRDGQGTHEQYF.

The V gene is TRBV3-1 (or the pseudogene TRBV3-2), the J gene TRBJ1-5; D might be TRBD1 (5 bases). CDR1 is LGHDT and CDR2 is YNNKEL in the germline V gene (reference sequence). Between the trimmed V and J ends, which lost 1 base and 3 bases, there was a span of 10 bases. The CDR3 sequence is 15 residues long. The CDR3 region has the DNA TGTGCCAGCAGCCAAGGCCAGGGCAACAATCAGCCCCAGCATTTT. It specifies CASSQGQGNNQPQHF.

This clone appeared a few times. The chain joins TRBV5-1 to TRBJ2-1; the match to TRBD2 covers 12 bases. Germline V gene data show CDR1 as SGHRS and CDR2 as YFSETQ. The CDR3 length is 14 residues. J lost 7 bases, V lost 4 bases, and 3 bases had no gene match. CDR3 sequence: CASSVGTSGNEQFF. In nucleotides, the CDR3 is TGCGCCAGCAGCGTGGGGACTAGCGGGAATGAGCAGTTCTTC.

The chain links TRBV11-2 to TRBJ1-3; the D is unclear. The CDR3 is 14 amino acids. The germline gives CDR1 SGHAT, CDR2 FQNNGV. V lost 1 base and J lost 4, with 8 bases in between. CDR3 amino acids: CASSLVDKGNTIYF. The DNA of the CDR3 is TGTGCCAGCAGCTTAGTTGACAAGGGAAACACCATATATTTT.

CDR3: CASSPLRQGDYGYTF. The CDR3 region has the DNA TGTGCCAGCTCACCTTTACGTCAGGGGGACTATGGCTACACCTTC. The chain links TRBV18 to TRBJ1-2; 7 nucleotides line up with TRBD1. Germline V gene lookup returns CDR1 KGHSH and CDR2 LQKENI. This CDR3 contains 15 residues. The V and J ends lost 3 bases and 3 bases, in that order; junction bases with no gene match: 7. The entire variable domain, with the rest obtained from reference TRBV18 and TRBJ1-2, is as follows: NAGVMQNPRHLVRRRGQEARLRCSPMKGHSHVYWYRQLPEEGLKFMVYLQKENIIDESGMPKERFSAEFPKEGPSILRIQQVVRGDSAAYFCASSPLRQGDYGYTFGSGTRLTVV.

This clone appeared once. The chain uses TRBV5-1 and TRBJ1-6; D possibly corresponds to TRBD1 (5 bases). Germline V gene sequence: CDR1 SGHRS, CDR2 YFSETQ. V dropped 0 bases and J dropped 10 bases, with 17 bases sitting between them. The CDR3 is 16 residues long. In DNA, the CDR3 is TGCGCCAGCAGCTTGGCCTTCTTCGGCGGGGACTCACCCCTCCACTTT. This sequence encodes CASSLAFFGGDSPLHF.

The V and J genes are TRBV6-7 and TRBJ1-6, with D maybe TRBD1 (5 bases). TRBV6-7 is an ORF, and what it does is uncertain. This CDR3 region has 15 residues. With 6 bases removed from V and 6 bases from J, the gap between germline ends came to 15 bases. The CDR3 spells CASSPRQGPNSPLHF. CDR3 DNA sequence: TGTGCCAGCAGCCCTAGGCAGGGTCCTAATTCACCCCTCCACTTT.

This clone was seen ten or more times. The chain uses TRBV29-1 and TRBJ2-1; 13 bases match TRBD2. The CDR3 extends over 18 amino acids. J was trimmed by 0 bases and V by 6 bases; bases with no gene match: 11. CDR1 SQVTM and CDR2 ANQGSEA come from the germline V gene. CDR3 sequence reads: CSVLGLAGALSSYNEQFF. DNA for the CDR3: TGCAGCGTCTTAGGACTAGCGGGGGCCTTAAGCTCCTACAATGAGCAGTTCTTC.

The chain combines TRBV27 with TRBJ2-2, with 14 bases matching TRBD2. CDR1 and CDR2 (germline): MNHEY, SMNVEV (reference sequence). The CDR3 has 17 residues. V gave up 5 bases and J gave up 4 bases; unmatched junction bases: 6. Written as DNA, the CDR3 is TGTGCCAGCAGTCGTAAAGGACTAGCGGGGGGCACCGGGGAGCTGTTTTTT. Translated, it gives CASSRKGLAGGTGELFF.

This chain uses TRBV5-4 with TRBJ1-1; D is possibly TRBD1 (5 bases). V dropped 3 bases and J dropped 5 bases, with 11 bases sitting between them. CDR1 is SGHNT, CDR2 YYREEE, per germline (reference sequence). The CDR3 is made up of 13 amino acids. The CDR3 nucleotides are TGTGCCAGCAGCTCGGTGGCAGGGACTGAAGCTTTCTTT. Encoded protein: CASSSVAGTEAFF.

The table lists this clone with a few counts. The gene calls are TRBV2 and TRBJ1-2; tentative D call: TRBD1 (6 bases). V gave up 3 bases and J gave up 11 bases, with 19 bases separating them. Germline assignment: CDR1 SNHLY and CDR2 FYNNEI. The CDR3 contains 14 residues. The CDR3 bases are TGTGCCAGCAGTGAGTCCGGGACAACGGGTGGTTACACCTTC. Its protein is CASSESGTTGGYTF.

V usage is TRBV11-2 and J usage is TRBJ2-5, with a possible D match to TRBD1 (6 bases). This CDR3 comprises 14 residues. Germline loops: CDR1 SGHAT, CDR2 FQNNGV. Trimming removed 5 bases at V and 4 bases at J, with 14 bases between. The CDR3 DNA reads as TGTGCCAGCAGCCCTGGGACATCATTAGAGACCCAGTACTTC. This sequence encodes CASSPGTSLETQYF.

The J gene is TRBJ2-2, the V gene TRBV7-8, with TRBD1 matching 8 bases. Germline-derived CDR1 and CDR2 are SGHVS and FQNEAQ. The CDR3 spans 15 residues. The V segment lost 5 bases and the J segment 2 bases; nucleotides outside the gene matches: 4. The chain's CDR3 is CASSPGQGNTGELFF. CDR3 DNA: TGTGCCAGCAGCCCAGGACAGGGTAACACCGGGGAGCTGTTTTTT.

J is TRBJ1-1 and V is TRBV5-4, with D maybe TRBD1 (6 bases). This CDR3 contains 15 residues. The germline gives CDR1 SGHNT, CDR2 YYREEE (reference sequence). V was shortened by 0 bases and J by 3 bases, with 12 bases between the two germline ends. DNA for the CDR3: TGTGCCAGCAGCTTGGATGCAGGGGCGGACACTGAAGCTTTCTTT. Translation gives CASSLDAGADTEAFF.

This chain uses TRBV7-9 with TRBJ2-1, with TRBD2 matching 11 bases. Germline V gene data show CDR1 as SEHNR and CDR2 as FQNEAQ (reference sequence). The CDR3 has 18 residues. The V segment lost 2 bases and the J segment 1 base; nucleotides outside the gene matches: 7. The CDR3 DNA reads TGTGCCAGCAGCTTATCGGCTAGCGGGGGGTTTTCCTACAATGAGCAGTTCTTC. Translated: CASSLSASGGFSYNEQFF.